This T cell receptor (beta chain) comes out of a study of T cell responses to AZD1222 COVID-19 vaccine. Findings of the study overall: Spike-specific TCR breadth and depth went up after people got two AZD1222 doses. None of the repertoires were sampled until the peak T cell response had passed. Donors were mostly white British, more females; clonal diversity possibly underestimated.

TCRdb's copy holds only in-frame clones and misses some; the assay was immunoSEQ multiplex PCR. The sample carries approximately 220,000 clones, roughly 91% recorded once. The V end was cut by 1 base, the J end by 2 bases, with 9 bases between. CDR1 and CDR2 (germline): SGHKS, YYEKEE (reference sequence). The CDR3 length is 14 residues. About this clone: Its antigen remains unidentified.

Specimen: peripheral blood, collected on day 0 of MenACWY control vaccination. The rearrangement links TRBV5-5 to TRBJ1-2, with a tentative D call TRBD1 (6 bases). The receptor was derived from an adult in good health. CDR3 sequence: CASSLTTGNYGYTF. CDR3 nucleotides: TGTGCCAGCAGCTTGACGACAGGCAACTATGGCTACACCTTC. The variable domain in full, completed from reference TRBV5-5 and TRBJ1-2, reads DAGVTQSPTHLIKTRGQQVTLRCSPISGHKSVSWYQQVLGQGPQFIFQYYEKEERGRGNFPDRFSARQFPNYSSELNVNALLLGDSALYLCASSLTTGNYGYTFGSGTRLTVV.